This TCR beta chain stems from a study of blood T cell repertoires in COVID-19. The CDR3 has 13 amino acids. Germline CDR1 is SGHDT and CDR2 is YYEEEE. Between the trimmed V and J ends, which lost 3 bases and 7 bases, there was a span of 8 bases. Source study methods: Amplification of reference gene primers was used by the study to estimate nucleated cell counts. Clones were sequenced by immunoSEQ multiplex PCR, and TCRdb holds only the in-frame ones, with some missing. V and J calls and clone size are as listed in that table; D and trimming were resolved from the DNA. The data contain about 120,000 clones, approximately 90% of them singletons.

The clonotype originates from a human donor in a cohort sampled during active COVID-19. Sequenced input: peripheral blood. The chain recombines TRBV5-6 with TRBJ1-6; D is ambiguous. In DNA form, the CDR3 reads TGTGCCAGCAGCTACTATTTAAATTCACCCCTCCACTTT. Its protein is CASSYYLNSPLHF.